The 4 T cell receptor beta chains in this list originate from one sample, sequenced in a study of T-cell reconstitution after alpha-beta-depleted transplantation in children. Preparation of the TCRbeta library involved a method that used unique molecular identifiers. TCRdb reanalysed the PCR reads using MiXCR and keeps one entry per CDR3 protein. The table includes approximately 85,000 distinct CDR3 sequences, over 12% detected once. The material was PBMCs, mostly from graft donor cells, obtained 180 days after TCRalphabeta/CD19-depleted stem cell transplant. These receptors were obtained from a male patient aged 2 to 10 who had a stem cell transplant for acute lymphoblastic leukemia, so the T cells may come from the graft donor.

This clonotype was seen only a few times. The gene calls are TRBV10-3 and TRBJ1-5; TRBD1 matches at 9 bases. Germline values: CDR1 ENHRY, CDR2 SYGVKD. The trim removed 6 bases at V and 6 bases at J, leaving 3 bases unmatched. CDR3 length: 13 residues. CDR3 DNA sequence: TGTGCCATCAGACAGGGGGCATTTCAGCCCCAGCATTTT. Protein sequence: CAIRQGAFQPQHF.

A few counts support this clonotype. V and J are TRBV2 and TRBJ2-7; no firm D call. V shed 2 bases and J shed 13 bases, with 9 bases lying between them. CDR1 and CDR2 (germline): SNHLY, FYNNEI. The CDR3 sequence is 10 residues long. CDR3 in amino acids: CASSEKESYF. In DNA, the CDR3 is TGTGCCAGCAGTGAAAAAGAGTCTTACTTC.

This clonotype has a handful of counts. The chain couples TRBV20-1 to TRBJ1-1, with D unresolved. Trimming stripped 5 bases from V and 3 bases from J, with 10 bases between. Germline loops: CDR1 DFQATT, CDR2 SNEGSKA (reference sequence). CDR3 length: 12 amino acids. As DNA, the CDR3 is TGCAGTGCTCCTACGAAAGACACTGAAGCTTTCTTT. Translation gives CSAPTKDTEAFF.

The V and J genes are TRBV5-5 and TRBJ2-1; 10 bases map to TRBD2. The CDR3 covers 16 residues. Per the germline V gene, CDR1 is SGHKS and CDR2 is YYEKEE (reference sequence). Trimming took 0 bases from V and 7 from J; bases not matched to a gene: 7. The CDR3 is CASSLVRASGRNEQFF. The CDR3 region has the DNA TGTGCCAGCAGCTTGGTCCGGGCTAGCGGGAGAAATGAGCAGTTCTTC.